A selection of T cell receptor beta chains follows, all from one sample in a study of blood T cell repertoires in COVID-19. Method: immunoSEQ multiplex PCR; TCRdb's copy keeps in-frame clones and lacks some. The table lists roughly 160,000 clones, roughly 85% of them singletons. The sample consisted of PBMCs or T cells enriched from blood (not recorded which). Receptors were obtained from a man aged 60 to 69 who had recovered from COVID-19. Each CDR3 is given with its conserved first and last residue. D genes are given only for firm matches. Clone size appears in some rows only: once, few, many, or a class for an expanded clone.

V gene	J gene	clone size	D gene	CDR3 DNA	CDR3 protein
TRBV28	TRBJ1-5	few	NA	TGTGCCAGCAGTTTGGGGGGAAGCAATCAGCCCCAGCATTTT	CASSLGGSNQPQHF
TRBV25-1	TRBJ1-3	NA	TRBD1	TGTGCCACCGAACAGGGGGCGGCGGGAAACACCATATATTTT	CATEQGAAGNTIYF
TRBV6-1	TRBJ1-5	NA	NA	TGTGCCAGCAGTGAAGCTGGAGGGGTCAATCAGCCCCAGCATTTT	CASSEAGGVNQPQHF
TRBV6-5	TRBJ1-1	once	TRBD1	TGTGCCAGCAGTTTTAGACAGGGCACTGAAGCTTTCTTT	CASSFRQGTEAFF
TRBV7-9	TRBJ1-1	NA	NA	TGTGCCAGCAGCTTGGAGGGCCTGAGAACTGAAGCTTTCTTT	CASSLEGLRTEAFF
TRBV28	TRBJ2-7	NA	NA	TGTGCCAGCAGTCCCCCAGGGAAATCCTACGAGCAGTACTTC	CASSPPGKSYEQYF
TRBV5-4	TRBJ2-3	NA	TRBD2	TGTGCCAGCAGGCATGGGACTAGTGCGGATACGCAGTATTTT	CASRHGTSADTQYF
TRBV27	TRBJ1-2	NA	TRBD1	TGTGCCAGCAGTTGGAGAGGGGGCGCGAGCTATGGCTACACCTTC	CASSWRGGASYGYTF
TRBV6-1	TRBJ2-1	NA	TRBD2	TGTGCCAGCAGTGAATCCCCTCCCTTAGCGGGCTACAATGAGCAGTTCTTC	CASSESPPLAGYNEQFF
TRBV3-1/TRBV3-2	TRBJ2-1	NA	NA	TGTGCCAGCAGCCAAGATGGAGGTCTCAATGAGCAGTTCTTC	CASSQDGGLNEQFF
TRBV28	TRBJ2-1	NA	TRBD2	TGTGCCAGCTTCTGGACTAGCGAAAAGGGCAATGAGCAGTTCTTC	CASFWTSEKGNEQFF
TRBV27	TRBJ1-2	NA	NA	TGTGCCAGCAGTTTATCGAGAGGGCTTGGCTACACCTTC	CASSLSRGLGYTF
TRBV27	TRBJ1-2	NA	TRBD1	TGTGCCAGCAGCTACCTGGACAGGGATATCTATGGCTACACCTTC	CASSYLDRDIYGYTF
TRBV3-1/TRBV3-2	TRBJ2-3	NA	TRBD2	TGTGCCAGCAGCCGCCTAGCGGGAGCGGATACGCAGTATTTT	CASSRLAGADTQYF
TRBV5-5	TRBJ2-7	NA	TRBD1	TGTGCCAGCAGCTTGAGGGACAGGGGTTACGAGCAGTACTTC	CASSLRDRGYEQYF
TRBV7-3	TRBJ2-1	NA	TRBD2	TGTGCCAGCAGCCGAAGCGGGAGCGACTACAATGAGCAGTTCTTC	CASSRSGSDYNEQFF
TRBV7-9	TRBJ1-2	NA	NA	TGTGCCAGCAGCTTAGGCGGGGGCACTACTGGCTACACCTTC	CASSLGGGTTGYTF
TRBV2	TRBJ2-1	few	TRBD2	TGTGCCAGCAGTGAACTAGCGGGGGTAGGGGAGCAGTTCTTC	CASSELAGVGEQFF
TRBV27	TRBJ2-7	once	NA	TGTGCCAGCAGTCCACGGAGCTCCTACGAGCAGTACTTC	CASSPRSSYEQYF
TRBV5-1	TRBJ1-1	NA	NA	TGCGCCAGCACGAGTGCAGGACTCACTGAAGCTTTCTTT	CASTSAGLTEAFF
TRBV27	TRBJ2-1	NA	NA	TGTGCCAGCCGAGACAGTCACAATGAGCAGTTCTTC	CASRDSHNEQFF
TRBV11-2	TRBJ1-3	NA	NA	TGTGCCAGCAACCTACAGGGTTTCTCCGGAAACACCATATATTTT	CASNLQGFSGNTIYF